This entry concerns a single TCR beta chain. TCRdb keeps only in-frame clones here, not all; method: immunoSEQ multiplex PCR. The sample has some 37,000 clones; around nine tenths are singletons. The data stem from a study of T cell changes during pregnancy in multiple sclerosis. The trim removed 5 bases at V and 8 bases at J, leaving 14 bases unmatched. The CDR3 is made up of 18 amino acids. CDR1 is SEHNR, CDR2 FQNEAQ, per germline (reference sequence). The rearrangement uses TRBV7-9 and TRBJ2-1; 14 bases map to TRBD2. Here the sequenced sample was CD4+ T cells from peripheral blood mononuclear cells, taken before pregnancy. The receptor was derived from a female donor with multiple sclerosis, enrolled in a pregnancy study. The CDR3 DNA reads TGTGCCAGCAGCATTGGTAGACTAGCGGGAGGGATAGAGGATGAGCAGTTCTTC. Its protein product is CASSIGRLAGGIEDEQFF.